The entry below describes one TCR beta chain. Its antigen is not identified. This sample was included in a study of T-cell memory formation after mild COVID-19. About the research overall: Largely, TCR clusters stayed within a single donor. Overall study results and limits: Day 15 to 85 contracting clones showed balanced CD4/CD8; later expanders leaned CD4+. Among clones peaking at day 37 in the second wave, SARS-CoV-2 specificity remained unconfirmed.

The V gene end was trimmed by 6 bases and the J gene end by 3 bases; junction bases not matched to a gene: 5. CDR1 and CDR2 (germline): ENHRY, SYGVKD. The CDR3 is 15 residues long. The 5'RACE method, run with constant-segment primers, produced TCR alpha and TCR beta cDNA libraries (carrying sample barcodes and UMIs). TCRdb reprocessed the 5' RACE reads via MiXCR and lists one record per CDR3 protein. The top ten hold roughly 9.1% of the sample, which has fewer than 600,000 distinct CDR3 sequences, about 22% seen once. The clonotype was recovered from an adult woman who had mild COVID-19 (a few samples of this study predate the infection). Cell type and time point are not known. Sequencing input: PBMCs or a T cell subset sorted from them (not recorded which). The chain has TRBV10-3 and TRBJ2-2; 9 bases map to TRBD1. The DNA for the CDR3 is TGTGCCATCAGCCTACAGGGGGCGGACACCGGGGAGCTGTTTTTT. Translation: CAISLQGADTGELFF.